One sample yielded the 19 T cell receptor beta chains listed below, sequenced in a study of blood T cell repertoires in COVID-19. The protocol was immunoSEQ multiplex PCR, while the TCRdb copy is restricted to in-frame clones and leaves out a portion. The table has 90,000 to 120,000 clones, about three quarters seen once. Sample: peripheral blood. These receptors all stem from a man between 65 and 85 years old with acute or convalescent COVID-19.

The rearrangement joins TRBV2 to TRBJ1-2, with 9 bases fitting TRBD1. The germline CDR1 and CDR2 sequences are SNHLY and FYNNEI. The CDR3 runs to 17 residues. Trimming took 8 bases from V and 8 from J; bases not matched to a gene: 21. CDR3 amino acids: CASPADSGTGSPGGYTF. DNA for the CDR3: TGTGCCAGCCCCGCCGATTCCGGGACAGGGTCCCCAGGGGGCTACACCTTC.

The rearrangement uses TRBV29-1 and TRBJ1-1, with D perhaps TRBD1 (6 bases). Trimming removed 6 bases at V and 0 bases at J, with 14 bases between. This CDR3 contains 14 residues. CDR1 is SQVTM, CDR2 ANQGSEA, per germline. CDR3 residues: CSVQAQGLNTEAFF. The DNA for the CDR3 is TGCAGCGTCCAGGCACAGGGACTGAACACTGAAGCTTTCTTT.

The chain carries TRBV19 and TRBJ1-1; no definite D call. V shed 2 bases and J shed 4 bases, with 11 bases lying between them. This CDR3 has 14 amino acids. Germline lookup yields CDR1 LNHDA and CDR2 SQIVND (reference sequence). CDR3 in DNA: TGTGCCAGTAGTATAACCACCGGTCGCACTGAAGCTTTCTTT. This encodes CASSITTGRTEAFF.

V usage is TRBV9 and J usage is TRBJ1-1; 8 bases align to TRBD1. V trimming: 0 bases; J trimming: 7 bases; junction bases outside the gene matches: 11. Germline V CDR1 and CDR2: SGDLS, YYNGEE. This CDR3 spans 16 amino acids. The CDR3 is CASSVDQGASGNEAFF. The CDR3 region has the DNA TGTGCCAGCAGCGTAGATCAGGGGGCCTCGGGAAATGAAGCTTTCTTT.

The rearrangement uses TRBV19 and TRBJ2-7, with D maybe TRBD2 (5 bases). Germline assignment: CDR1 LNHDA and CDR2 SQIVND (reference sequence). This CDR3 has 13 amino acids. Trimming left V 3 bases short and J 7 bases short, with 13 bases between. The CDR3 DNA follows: TGTGCCAGTAGTATGGACGGTCCGGGAGAGCAGTACTTC. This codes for CASSMDGPGEQYF.

This CDR3 reads CASSIGPDIDQPQHF. For the CDR3, the DNA is TGTGCCAGTAGTATAGGCCCCGACATTGATCAGCCCCAGCATTTT. V and J are TRBV19 and TRBJ1-5; the D is unclear. The V and J ends lost 1 base and 5 bases respectively, with 12 bases between them. Germline loops: CDR1 LNHDA, CDR2 SQIVND (reference sequence). The CDR3 has 15 amino acids.

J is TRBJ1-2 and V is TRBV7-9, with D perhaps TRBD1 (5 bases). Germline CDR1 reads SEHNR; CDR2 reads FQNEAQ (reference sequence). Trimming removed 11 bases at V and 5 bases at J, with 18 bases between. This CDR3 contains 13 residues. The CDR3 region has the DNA TGTGCCGCAGGGAGGGGATCTATTTATGGCTACACCTTC. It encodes CAAGRGSIYGYTF.

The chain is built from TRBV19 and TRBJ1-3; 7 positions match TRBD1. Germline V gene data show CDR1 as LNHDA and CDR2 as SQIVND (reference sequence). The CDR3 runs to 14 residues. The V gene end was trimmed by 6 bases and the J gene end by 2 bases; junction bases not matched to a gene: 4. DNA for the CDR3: TGTGCCAGTAGGACAGGGAGAACTGGAAACACCATATATTTT. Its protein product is CASRTGRTGNTIYF.

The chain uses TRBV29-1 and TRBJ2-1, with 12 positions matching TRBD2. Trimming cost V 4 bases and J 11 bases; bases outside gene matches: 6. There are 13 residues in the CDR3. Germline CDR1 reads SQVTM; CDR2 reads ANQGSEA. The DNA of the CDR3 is TGCAGCGTTGGGACTAGCGGGGCTAGTAAGCAGTTCTTC. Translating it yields CSVGTSGASKQFF.

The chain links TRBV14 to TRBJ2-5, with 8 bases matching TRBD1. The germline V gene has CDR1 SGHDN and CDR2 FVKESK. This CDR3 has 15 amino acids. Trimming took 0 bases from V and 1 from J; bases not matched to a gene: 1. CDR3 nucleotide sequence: TGTGCCAGCAGCCAAGAGACAGGGGCCCAAGAGACCCAGTACTTC. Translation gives CASSQETGAQETQYF.

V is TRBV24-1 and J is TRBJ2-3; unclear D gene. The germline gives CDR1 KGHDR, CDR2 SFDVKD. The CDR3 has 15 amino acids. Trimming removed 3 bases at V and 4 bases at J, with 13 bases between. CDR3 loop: CATSDPQSIADTQYF. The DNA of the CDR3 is TGTGCCACCAGTGATCCCCAGTCCATCGCAGATACGCAGTATTTT.

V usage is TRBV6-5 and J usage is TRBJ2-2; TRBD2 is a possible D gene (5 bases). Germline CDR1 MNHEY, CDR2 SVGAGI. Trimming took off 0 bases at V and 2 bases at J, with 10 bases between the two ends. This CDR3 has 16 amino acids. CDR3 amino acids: CASSYSRAVNTGELFF. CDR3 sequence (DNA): TGTGCCAGCAGTTACTCGAGGGCAGTCAACACCGGGGAGCTGTTTTTT.

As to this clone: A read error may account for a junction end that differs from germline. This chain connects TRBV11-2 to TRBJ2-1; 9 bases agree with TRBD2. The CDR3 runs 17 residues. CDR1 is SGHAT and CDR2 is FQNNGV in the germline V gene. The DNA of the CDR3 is TGTGCCAGCAGCACCATTAGGGGGACTCGGGGGCTAGCGGGAATGATCTTC. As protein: CASSTIRGTRGLAGMIF.

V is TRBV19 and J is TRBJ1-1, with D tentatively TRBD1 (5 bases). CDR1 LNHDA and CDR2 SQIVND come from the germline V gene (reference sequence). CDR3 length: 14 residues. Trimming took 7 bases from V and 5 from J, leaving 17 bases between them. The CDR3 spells CASMEQGGRTEAFF. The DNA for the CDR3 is TGTGCCAGTATGGAGCAGGGAGGTAGGACTGAAGCTTTCTTT.

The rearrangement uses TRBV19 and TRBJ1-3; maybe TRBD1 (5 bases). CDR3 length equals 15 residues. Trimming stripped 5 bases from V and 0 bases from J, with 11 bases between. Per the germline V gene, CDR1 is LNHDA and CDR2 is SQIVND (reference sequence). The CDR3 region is CASSPTANSGNTIYF. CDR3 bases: TGTGCCAGTAGTCCGACAGCCAACTCTGGAAACACCATATATTTT.

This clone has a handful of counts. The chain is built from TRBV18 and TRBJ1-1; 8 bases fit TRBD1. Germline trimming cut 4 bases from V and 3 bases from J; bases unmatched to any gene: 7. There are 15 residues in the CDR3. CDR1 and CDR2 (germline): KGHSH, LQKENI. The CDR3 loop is CASSQSLGQDTEAFF. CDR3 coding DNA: TGTGCCAGCTCACAAAGCTTGGGACAGGACACTGAAGCTTTCTTT.

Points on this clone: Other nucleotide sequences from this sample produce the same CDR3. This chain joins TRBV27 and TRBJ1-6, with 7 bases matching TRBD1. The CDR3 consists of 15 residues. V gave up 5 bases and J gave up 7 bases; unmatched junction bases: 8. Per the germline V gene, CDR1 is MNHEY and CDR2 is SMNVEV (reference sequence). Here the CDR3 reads CASSRTGVGNSPLHF. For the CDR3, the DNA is TGTGCCAGCAGTAGAACAGGGGTCGGGAATTCACCCCTCCACTTT.

The CDR3 coding sequence is TGTGCCAGCAGCCCCCAAGGGGGACAGGGTGTCGGAGGTGATGAGCAGTTCTTC. It yields the protein CASSPQGGQGVGGDEQFF. The chain has TRBV3-1 (or the pseudogene TRBV3-2) and TRBJ2-1; the match to TRBD1 covers 9 bases. The germline gives CDR1 LGHDT, CDR2 YNNKEL (reference sequence). With V trimmed by 4 bases and J by 8 bases, 18 bases remained unmatched. The CDR3 is 18 amino acids.

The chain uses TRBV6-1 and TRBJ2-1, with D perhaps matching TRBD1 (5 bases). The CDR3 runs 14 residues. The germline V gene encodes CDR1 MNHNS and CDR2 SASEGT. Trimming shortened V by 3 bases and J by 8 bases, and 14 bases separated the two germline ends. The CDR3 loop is CASSESGQAHEQFF. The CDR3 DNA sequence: TGTGCCAGCAGTGAGTCAGGGCAGGCCCATGAGCAGTTCTTC.